These T cell receptor beta chains were read from a single sample in a study of CD8 T cells in ankylosing spondylitis. TCRdb reprocessed the 5' RACE reads via MiXCR and lists one record per CDR3 protein. The table shows over 700,000 distinct CDR3 sequences, with around 20% occurring only once. The material sequenced was blood, either unsorted or a sorted T cell fraction (not recorded which). These receptors were taken from a male donor with ankylosing spondylitis. Each CDR3 is given with its conserved first and last residue. A D gene is named only where the DNA matches it firmly. The listing skips clone size in some rows; elsewhere it reads once, few, many or a size class.

V: TRBV15; size: NA; length: 14; J: TRBJ1-1; D: NA; CDR3: CATSRDQGLAEAFF; DNA: TGTGCCACCAGCAGAGATCAAGGGTTGGCTGAAGCTTTCTTT
V: TRBV9; size: NA; length: 15; J: TRBJ2-7; D: NA; CDR3: CASSAGTGPAYEQYF; DNA: TGTGCCAGCAGCGCGGGGACCGGGCCCGCCTACGAGCAGTACTTC
V: TRBV7-3; size: NA; length: 17; J: TRBJ2-2; D: TRBD2; CDR3: CASSPSGTSANTGELFF; DNA: TGTGCCAGCAGCCCCTCCGGGACTAGCGCGAACACCGGGGAGCTGTTTTTT
V: TRBV12-3/TRBV12-4; size: NA; length: 15; J: TRBJ1-3; D: NA; CDR3: CASSLMAGTGNTIYF; DNA: TGTGCCAGCAGTTTAATGGCGGGGACTGGAAACACCATATATTTT
V: TRBV12-3/TRBV12-4; size: NA; length: 14; J: TRBJ1-1; D: NA; CDR3: CASSARGRSTEAFF; DNA: TGTGCCAGCAGTGCCCGGGGGCGGAGCACTGAAGCTTTCTTT
V: TRBV18; size: few; length: 16; J: TRBJ2-2; D: NA; CDR3: CASSPGGAPNTGELFF; DNA: TGTGCCAGCTCACCAGGAGGGGCGCCGAACACCGGGGAGCTGTTTTTT
V: TRBV4-1; size: NA; length: 17; J: TRBJ2-2; D: NA; CDR3: CASSPPGERTITGELFF; DNA: TGCGCCAGCAGCCCCCCAGGGGAGCGGACGATAACCGGGGAGCTGTTTTTT
V: TRBV13; size: NA; length: 14; J: TRBJ2-7; D: NA; CDR3: CASSYPGQAYEQYF; DNA: TGTGCCAGCAGCTACCCCGGACAAGCCTACGAGCAGTACTTC
V: TRBV9; size: few; length: 15; J: TRBJ1-3; D: NA; CDR3: CASSVSRDSGNTIYF; DNA: TGTGCCAGCAGCGTAAGTCGCGACTCTGGAAACACCATATATTTT
V: TRBV30; size: few; length: 11; J: TRBJ2-1; D: NA; CDR3: CAWTRNNEQFF; DNA: TGTGCCTGGACTAGAAACAATGAGCAGTTCTTC
V: TRBV25-1; size: few; length: 16; J: TRBJ2-1; D: NA; CDR3: CASSEKPGTSYNEQFF; DNA: TGTGCCAGCAGTGAAAAACCGGGTACTTCCTACAATGAGCAGTTCTTC
V: TRBV5-1; size: few; length: 15; J: TRBJ1-1; D: NA; CDR3: CASSFTQQGGSEAFF; DNA: TGCGCCAGCAGCTTTACCCAACAGGGAGGCTCTGAAGCTTTCTTT
V: TRBV20-1; size: NA; length: 12; J: TRBJ1-5; D: TRBD1; CDR3: CSAWDRSVPQHF; DNA: TGCAGTGCTTGGGACAGGTCCGTACCCCAGCATTTT
V: TRBV5-1; size: few; length: 15; J: TRBJ2-7; D: NA; CDR3: CASSRTADGTYEQYF; DNA: TGCGCCAGCAGCCGGACGGCGGACGGAACCTACGAGCAGTACTTC
V: TRBV9; size: NA; length: 15; J: TRBJ2-3; D: NA; CDR3: CASSASSSGTDTQYF; DNA: TGTGCCAGCAGCGCGAGCTCCTCTGGCACAGATACGCAGTATTTT